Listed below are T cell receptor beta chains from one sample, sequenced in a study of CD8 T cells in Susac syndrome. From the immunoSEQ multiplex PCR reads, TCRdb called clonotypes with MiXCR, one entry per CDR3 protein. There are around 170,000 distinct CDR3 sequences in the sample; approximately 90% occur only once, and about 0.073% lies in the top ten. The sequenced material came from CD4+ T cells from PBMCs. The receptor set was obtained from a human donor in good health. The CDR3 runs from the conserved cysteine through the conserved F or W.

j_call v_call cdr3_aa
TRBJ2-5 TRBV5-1 CASSFSGTETQYF
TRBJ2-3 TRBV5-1 CASSPGQTSGGAGGTDTQYF
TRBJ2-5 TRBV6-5 CASSRPGRGQETQYF
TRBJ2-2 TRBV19 CASRGTANTGELFF
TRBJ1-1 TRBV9 CASSVGTAFTEAFF
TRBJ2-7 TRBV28 CASSARGPYEQYF
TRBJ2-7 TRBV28 CASMRPYEQYF
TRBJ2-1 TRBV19 CASSTTRDSLTERF
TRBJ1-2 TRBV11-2 CASSLAAGEYYGYTF
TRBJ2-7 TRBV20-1 CSARDGRTSGYEQYF
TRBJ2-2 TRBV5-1 CASSWGLAGNTGELFF
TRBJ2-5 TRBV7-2 CASTPGGLLQTQYF
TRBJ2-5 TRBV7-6 CASSLGFETQYF
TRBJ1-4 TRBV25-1 CASSPHRGANEKLFF
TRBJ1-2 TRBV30 CAWNPGSYGYTF
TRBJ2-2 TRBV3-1 CASSPRQNTGELFF
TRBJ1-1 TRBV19 CASRYSLNTEAFF
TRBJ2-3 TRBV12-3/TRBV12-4 CASRPAGLRTDTQYF
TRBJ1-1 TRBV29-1 CSVDKTMNTEAFF
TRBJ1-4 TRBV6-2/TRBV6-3 CASRVTGAGSEKLFF